This passage covers 22 T cell receptor beta chains from one sample sequenced in a study of T-cell reconstitution after alpha-beta-depleted transplantation in children. This sample's TCRbeta library carried unique molecular identifier barcodes. MiXCR, run by TCRdb on the PCR reads, gives a single entry per CDR3 protein. The table lists about 110,000 distinct CDR3 sequences, 9% to 12% of them singletons. Sequencing was performed on PBMCs from the stem cell graft donor, taken from the stem cell graft. The receptors were gathered from a human donor who donated a stem cell graft to a child with acute lymphoblastic leukemia.

This clonotype was observed many times. V and J are TRBV27 and TRBJ2-5; 8 positions match TRBD1. Germline V gives CDR1 MNHEY, CDR2 SMNVEV (reference sequence). CDR3 size: 18 residues. Unmatched junction bases numbered 11, after V lost 1 base and J lost 1 base. CDR3 amino acids: CASSLYPDSDRGQETQYF. The CDR3 DNA sequence: TGTGCCAGCAGTTTATATCCCGATTCCGACAGGGGCCAAGAGACCCAGTACTTC.

The table lists this clonotype with a few counts. The chain links TRBV25-1 to TRBJ1-2, with unresolved D. With 10 bases removed from V and 2 bases from J, the gap between germline ends came to 17 bases. The CDR3 totals 14 residues. Germline assignment: CDR1 MGHDK and CDR2 SYGVNS. CDR3 DNA sequence: TGTGCCACCTTTACCTCACGAGTCAACTATGGCTACACCTTC. Protein sequence: CATFTSRVNYGYTF.

This clonotype was recorded many times. The chain combines TRBV6-2 or TRBV6-3 with TRBJ1-4, with 7 bases aligning to TRBD1. This CDR3 contains 13 residues. CDR1 is MNHEY and CDR2 is SVGEGT in the germline V gene. Trimming at V came to 2 bases and at J to 12 bases, leaving 6 bases not matched to a gene. The CDR3 protein is CASSYQHRGELFF. The CDR3 nucleotides are TGTGCCAGCAGTTACCAGCACAGGGGCGAACTGTTTTTT.

This clonotype was recorded many times. In DNA, the CDR3 is TGTGCCAGCAGCCTAGACAGGGCGGACCCAGGTTCCTACGAGCAGTACTTC. Amino acids: CASSLDRADPGSYEQYF. The genes are TRBV6-2 or TRBV6-3 and TRBJ2-7, with 7 nucleotides matching TRBD1. Per germline, CDR1 MNHEY and CDR2 SVGEGT. The length of the CDR3 is 17 residues. V lost 6 bases to trimming and J lost 1 base; unmatched junction nucleotides: 15.

This clonotype was picked up many times. The chain joins TRBV20-1 to TRBJ2-1; 12 nucleotides line up with TRBD2. The V and J ends lost 3 bases and 7 bases, in that order; junction bases with no gene match: 10. Germline V CDR1 and CDR2: DFQATT, SNEGSKA (reference sequence). This CDR3 is 16 amino acids long. CDR3 sequence reads: CSASDYGTSGQNEQFF. In DNA form, the CDR3 reads TGCAGTGCTAGTGACTACGGGACTAGCGGGCAAAATGAGCAGTTCTTC.

This clonotype occurred many times. This sequence joins TRBV12-3 or TRBV12-4 and TRBJ1-2; D gene ambiguous. The V end lost 2 bases, the J end lost 4 bases, and 11 bases lay between the germline ends. The CDR3 spans 14 residues. CDR3 nucleotides: TGTGCCAGCAGTTTATCCACGAGACTCTATGGCTACACCTTC. Translation: CASSLSTRLYGYTF.

This clonotype was counted at least ten times. CDR3 in DNA: TGTGCCAGCAGTTTAAACAGCCAGATGAAAGGCTACACCTTC. It codes for CASSLNSQMKGYTF. The rearrangement joins TRBV12-3 or TRBV12-4 to TRBJ1-2, with unresolved D. The V and J ends lost 2 bases and 8 bases respectively, with 15 bases between them. The CDR3 has 14 amino acids.

This clonotype was seen many times. The gene calls are TRBV5-1 and TRBJ2-2; D not certain. Deletions cut 4 bases from V and 1 base from J, with 11 bases between. The CDR3 totals 15 residues. Germline CDR1 and CDR2: SGHRS and YFSETQ. CDR3 sequence (DNA): TGCGCCAGCAGCGAATTAGTGGGGAACACCGGGGAGCTGTTTTTT. Protein product: CASSELVGNTGELFF.

This clonotype was seen at least ten times. The chain is built from TRBV5-1 and TRBJ1-1; D remains ambiguous. The germline V gene encodes CDR1 SGHRS and CDR2 YFSETQ. The CDR3 spans 12 residues. Trimming stripped 0 bases from V and 4 bases from J, with 4 bases between. CDR3 in DNA: TGCGCCAGCAGCTTGGATGGCACTGAAGCTTTCTTT. Protein sequence: CASSLDGTEAFF.

This clonotype was recorded many times. The chain carries TRBV5-1 and TRBJ2-6; D is undetermined. The CDR3 is 16 residues long. CDR1 is SGHRS and CDR2 is YFSETQ in the germline V gene. V lost 2 bases to trimming and J lost 0 bases, with 9 bases between them. The chain's CDR3 is CASSLPAVSGANVLTF. The CDR3 coding sequence is TGCGCCAGCAGCTTACCGGCGGTCTCTGGGGCCAACGTCCTGACTTTC.

The chain joins TRBV12-3 or TRBV12-4 to TRBJ2-1; 13 positions match TRBD2. The CDR3 runs to 18 residues. With 11 bases clipped from V and 8 bases from J, the junction kept 21 bases outside the gene matches. The CDR3 sequence is CAFSWPPLAGGPWHEQFF. CDR3 DNA sequence: TGTGCCTTCAGTTGGCCCCCACTAGCGGGAGGGCCGTGGCATGAGCAGTTCTTC.

There are many counts of this clonotype. The gene calls are TRBV20-1 and TRBJ2-7; TRBD2 is a possible D gene (7 bases). Trimming shortened V by 5 bases and J by 3 bases, and 26 bases separated the two germline ends. The CDR3 has 17 amino acids. The germline V gene encodes CDR1 DFQATT and CDR2 SNEGSKA (reference sequence). The CDR3: CSAPNPSRGGGHYEQYF. DNA for the CDR3: TGCAGTGCTCCCAACCCAAGTAGAGGGGGGGGCCACTACGAGCAGTACTTC.

The rearrangement joins TRBV6-1 to TRBJ2-6; 8 bases align to TRBD1. The CDR3 is made up of 15 amino acids. Trimming at V came to 6 bases and at J to 4 bases, leaving 5 bases not matched to a gene. Germline loops: CDR1 MNHNS, CDR2 SASEGT. CDR3 protein: CASRVTGAGANVLTF. CDR3 coding DNA: TGTGCCAGCAGGGTGACAGGGGCCGGGGCCAACGTCCTGACTTTC.

This clonotype has at least ten counts. The chain joins TRBV11-1 to TRBJ2-1, with 8 bases identical to TRBD1. The length of the CDR3 is 15 residues. V dropped 4 bases and J dropped 9; count of bases not matched to a gene: 11. CDR1 is SGHAT, CDR2 FQDESV, per germline (reference sequence). The CDR3: CASSSRSGTGGEQFF. As DNA, the CDR3 is TGTGCCAGCAGCTCCCGTTCCGGGACAGGCGGTGAGCAGTTCTTC.

This clonotype was counted many times. This chain joins TRBV12-3 or TRBV12-4 and TRBJ2-5; a weak D match, TRBD1 (6 bases). V was cut by 2 bases and J by 2 bases, with 9 bases left in between. The CDR3 covers 14 residues. CDR3: CASSLSDSQETQYF. The CDR3, as DNA: TGTGCCAGCAGTTTATCGGACAGTCAAGAGACCCAGTACTTC.

This clonotype was found many times. The genes are TRBV9 and TRBJ2-7, with 7 bases that match TRBD1. Unmatched junction bases numbered 7, after V lost 1 base and J lost 3 bases. This CDR3 is 15 amino acids long. Germline CDR1 and CDR2: SGDLS and YYNGEE. CDR3 loop: CASSVSGQPNYEQYF. In DNA form, the CDR3 reads TGTGCCAGCAGCGTATCGGGACAGCCAAACTACGAGCAGTACTTC.

The sample holds many counts of this clonotype. This rearrangement joins TRBV6-2 or TRBV6-3 to TRBJ2-2; 7 bases match TRBD2. The germline V gene encodes CDR1 MNHEY and CDR2 SVGEGT. This CDR3 contains 18 residues. V trimming: 5 bases; J trimming: 2 bases; junction bases outside the gene matches: 14. This CDR3 is CASSIMGGTLVNTGELFF. DNA of the CDR3: TGTGCCAGCAGTATTATGGGGGGGACCCTCGTCAACACCGGGGAGCTGTTTTTT.

Ten or more counts support this clonotype. This chain uses TRBV20-1 with TRBJ1-2, with D perhaps matching TRBD1 (6 bases). The CDR3 sequence is 13 residues long. V lost 3 bases, J lost 0 bases, and 8 bases lay in between. Germline-derived CDR1 and CDR2 are DFQATT and SNEGSKA (reference sequence). The CDR3 is CSARDSANYGYTF. DNA of the CDR3: TGCAGTGCTAGGGACAGTGCTAACTATGGCTACACCTTC.

This clonotype was detected ten times or more. The chain uses TRBV12-3 or TRBV12-4 and TRBJ2-1, with 10 bases aligning to TRBD2. J was trimmed by 4 bases and V by 5 bases; bases with no gene match: 8. The CDR3 runs to 16 residues. The CDR3 reads CASSRAGGRRYNEQFF. CDR3 in DNA: TGTGCCAGCAGTCGAGCGGGGGGGCGTAGGTACAATGAGCAGTTCTTC.

This clonotype is medium-sized. V and J are TRBV27 and TRBJ2-5; no clear D gene. The CDR3 loop spans 15 amino acids. Germline V lookup: CDR1 MNHEY, CDR2 SMNVEV (reference sequence). Trimming stripped 5 bases from V and 5 bases from J, with 18 bases between. CDR3 residues: CASSPFGLMGETQYF. CDR3 sequence (DNA): TGTGCCAGCAGTCCCTTCGGTCTGATGGGGGAGACCCAGTACTTC.

This clonotype has a handful of counts. Just one base apart from a much larger clone, this may be a read error. The rearrangement uses TRBV10-2 and TRBJ2-4, with D unclear. This CDR3 is 12 amino acids long. CDR1 is WSHSY and CDR2 is SAAADI in the germline V gene. CDR3 sequence (DNA): TGCGCCAGCGGGAATTGGGCCAACAGTCAGTACTTC. Its protein is CASGNWANSQYF.

A remark on this clonotype: This may come from a read error, since a much larger clone is one base off. The V gene is TRBV20-1, the J gene TRBJ2-1; D perhaps matches TRBD2 (6 bases). The germline V gene encodes CDR1 DFQATT and CDR2 SNEGSKA (reference sequence). The CDR3 spans 15 residues. Trimming left V 3 bases short and J 3 bases short, with 15 bases between. The CDR3 here is CSASSPRGNYNEQFF. The CDR3 coding sequence is TGCAGTGCTAGTTCCCCTCGCGGGAACTACAATGAGCAGTTCTTC.